These 20 T cell receptor beta chains share one sample of origin, sequenced in a study of T cells in Graves' hyperthyroidism and ophthalmopathy. RNA transcripts yielded amplified TCR beta CDR3 regions. The study used the HTBI primer set for a first-round RT-PCR of the TCR CDR3. Using its own MiXCR run on the multiplex PCR reads, TCRdb lists one record per CDR3 protein. The sample yields 300,000 to 400,000 distinct CDR3 sequences, approximately 14% seen once. The specimen sequenced was blood. These receptors came from a woman in her sixties or seventies with Graves' hyperthyroidism.

This clonotype was detected many times. The rearrangement links TRBV27 to TRBJ2-5, with TRBD2 matching over 9 bases. Trimming at V came to 0 bases and at J to 1 base, leaving 15 bases not matched to a gene. Germline-derived CDR1 and CDR2 are MNHEY and SMNVEV (reference sequence). This CDR3 is built from 20 residues. CDR3 protein: CASSLSVGQHSGSRQETQYF. DNA of the CDR3: TGTGCCAGCAGTTTATCAGTAGGACAGCATAGCGGGAGCCGCCAAGAGACCCAGTACTTC.

This clonotype came up once. The chain carries TRBV5-1 and TRBJ2-7; 7 bases fit TRBD1. Trimming removed 7 bases from V and 2 bases from J; junction bases left unmatched: 12. This CDR3 spans 15 amino acids. CDR1 is SGHRS and CDR2 is YFSETQ in the germline V gene. The DNA for the CDR3 is TGCGCCAGCTCCCCTTCAAAGACAGGGCCCTACGAGCAGTACTTC. It codes for CASSPSKTGPYEQYF.

In its sample, this clonotype was seen a few times. The V gene is TRBV5-1, the J gene TRBJ1-3; 7 bases line up with TRBD1. This CDR3 has 15 amino acids. V shed 4 bases, J shed 5 bases, and the junction held 9 bases outside the gene matches. The germline V gene has CDR1 SGHRS and CDR2 YFSETQ. The CDR3 loop reads CASSPQGGGRNTIYF. The DNA for the CDR3 is TGCGCCAGCAGCCCCCAGGGAGGGGGCAGAAACACCATATATTTT.

This clonotype was seen many times. This chain connects TRBV24-1 to TRBJ1-5, with D perhaps TRBD1 (6 bases). The V and J ends lost 4 bases and 2 bases respectively, with 11 bases between them. CDR1 KGHDR and CDR2 SFDVKD come from the germline V gene. The CDR3 consists of 15 residues. The CDR3 DNA follows: TGTGCCACCAGTGACAGGGGTCGGGGCAATCAGCCCCAGCATTTT. Amino acids: CATSDRGRGNQPQHF.

In its sample, this clonotype was seen many times. The gene calls are TRBV24-1 and TRBJ2-1; the D call may be TRBD1 or TRBD2 (6 bases each). This CDR3 region has 19 residues. The germline gives CDR1 KGHDR, CDR2 SFDVKD. The V end lost 0 bases, the J end lost 1 base, and 18 bases lay between the germline ends. The DNA of the CDR3 is TGTGCCACCAGTGATTTGTCAAGAGGGGGGAGCCAGTCCTACAATGAGCAGTTCTTC. It codes for CATSDLSRGGSQSYNEQFF.

This clonotype was seen many times. The genes are TRBV30 and TRBJ2-5, with 13 bases identical to TRBD2. The germline V gene encodes CDR1 GTSNPN and CDR2 SVGIG (reference sequence). The CDR3 consists of 13 residues. V was pared by 8 bases and J by 5 bases, with 5 bases of the junction left unmatched. CDR3 bases: TGTGCCGGCGGACTAGCGGGAGTTGAGACCCAGTACTTC. Protein: CAGGLAGVETQYF.

Many counts were recorded for this clonotype. The chain employs TRBV7-9 and TRBJ2-5; D call uncertain. The ends were cut back, 5 bases at V and 1 base at J, with 11 bases in the middle. The CDR3 length is 14 residues. Germline lookup yields CDR1 SEHNR and CDR2 FQNEAQ (reference sequence). The DNA of the CDR3 is TGTGCCAGCAGCCCCAGCCAACCCCAAGAGACCCAGTACTTC. As protein: CASSPSQPQETQYF.

This rearrangement joins TRBV11-2 to TRBJ1-1; D gene ambiguous. The CDR3 is made up of 14 amino acids. Trimming took off 3 bases at V and 0 bases at J, with 8 bases between the two ends. In germline, CDR1 is SGHAT, CDR2 FQNNGV. The CDR3 here is CASSFTAMNTEAFF. CDR3 bases: TGTGCCAGCAGCTTTACAGCCATGAACACTGAAGCTTTCTTT. Combining the CDR3 with reference TRBV11-2 and TRBJ1-1 gives the whole variable domain EAGVAQSPRYKIIEKRQSVAFWCNPISGHATLYWYQQILGQGPKLLIQFQNNGVVDDSQLPKDRFSAERLKGVDSTLKIQPAKLEDSAVYLCASSFTAMNTEAFFGQGTRLTVV.

This clonotype was counted ten times or more. The chain has TRBV29-1 and TRBJ2-7; TRBD1 aligns across 7 bases. There are 14 residues in the CDR3. Germline CDR1 reads SQVTM; CDR2 reads ANQGSEA. The V segment lost 6 bases and the J segment 0 bases; nucleotides outside the gene matches: 8. The CDR3 bases are TGCAGCGTCCCCGGGACAGTGAACTCCTACGAGCAGTACTTC. It codes for CSVPGTVNSYEQYF.

In its sample, this clonotype was seen many times. The chain employs TRBV20-1 and TRBJ1-1; possible D gene TRBD1, 5 bases. This CDR3 has 14 amino acids. Germline V gene sequence: CDR1 DFQATT, CDR2 SNEGSKA (reference sequence). The ends were cut back, 3 bases at V and 2 bases at J, with 13 bases in the middle. The CDR3 DNA sequence: TGCAGTGCTAGTCCTAAAACAGGAAACACTGAAGCTTTCTTT. The encoded protein is CSASPKTGNTEAFF.

The chain employs TRBV6-5 and TRBJ2-5; D is undetermined. Trimming took 0 bases from V and 4 from J, leaving 9 bases between them. The CDR3 is 14 residues long. Germline CDR1 MNHEY, CDR2 SVGAGI. The CDR3 DNA follows: TGTGCCAGCAGTTACTCCCGGGTAGGAGAGACCCAGTACTTC. As protein: CASSYSRVGETQYF.

The gene calls are TRBV4-2 and TRBJ2-7; a possible D gene is TRBD2 (5 bases). V shed 2 bases and J shed 0 bases, with 8 bases lying between them. The CDR3 has 14 amino acids. Germline V CDR1 and CDR2: LGHNA, YNFKEQ. The CDR3 here is CASSQWENSYEQYF. In DNA form, the CDR3 reads TGTGCCAGCAGCCAATGGGAGAACTCCTACGAGCAGTACTTC.

This clonotype was recorded many times. The chain uses TRBV5-1 and TRBJ2-3; D not certain. Germline-derived CDR1 and CDR2 are SGHRS and YFSETQ. The CDR3 length is 15 residues. The V end lost 4 bases, the J end lost 6 bases, and 18 bases lay between the germline ends. The CDR3 DNA sequence: TGCGCCAGCAGCCTAATGGGCTTCGCAGGTGATACGCAGTATTTT. Translated, it gives CASSLMGFAGDTQYF.

The sample holds many counts of this clonotype. This rearrangement joins TRBV12-3 or TRBV12-4 to TRBJ1-5; D is unresolved. The CDR3 loop spans 16 amino acids. V lost 5 bases to trimming and J lost 0 bases, with 14 bases between them. CDR3 in amino acids: CASSLPGSRSNQPQHF. Here the CDR3 DNA reads TGTGCCAGCAGTCTTCCGGGTTCCCGTAGCAATCAGCCCCAGCATTTT.

This clonotype has a count of ten or more. The rearrangement uses TRBV30 and TRBJ1-1; 7 positions agree with TRBD1. In germline, CDR1 is GTSNPN, CDR2 SVGIG (reference sequence). The CDR3 length is 13 residues. With 0 bases clipped from V and 7 bases from J, the junction kept 5 bases outside the gene matches. This CDR3 is CAWSVKGAGEAFF. The DNA for the CDR3 is TGTGCCTGGAGTGTAAAGGGGGCTGGTGAAGCTTTCTTT.

This clonotype was detected a few times. This chain joins TRBV29-1 and TRBJ2-1; D is perhaps TRBD1 (6 bases). The V end was cut by 6 bases, the J end by 8 bases, with 17 bases between. Germline V gene sequence: CDR1 SQVTM, CDR2 ANQGSEA. This CDR3 comprises 13 residues. Written as DNA, the CDR3 is TGCAGCGTGGGGGTGGGGGCTGGACATGAGCAGTTCTTC. Amino acids: CSVGVGAGHEQFF.

The rearrangement uses TRBV7-3 and TRBJ1-1; possibly TRBD1 for D (5 bases). The CDR3 is made up of 16 amino acids. V was shortened by 6 bases and J by 0 bases, with 17 bases between the two germline ends. The germline gives CDR1 SGHTA, CDR2 FQGTGA. The CDR3: CASRNPGTALNTEAFF. The CDR3 DNA reads TGTGCCAGCAGGAACCCCGGGACGGCCCTGAACACTGAAGCTTTCTTT.

This clonotype showed up many times. The rearrangement joins TRBV11-1 to TRBJ2-7, with a tentative D call TRBD2 (6 bases). Germline V gene data show CDR1 as SGHAT and CDR2 as FQDESV (reference sequence). The CDR3 totals 14 residues. Trimming removed 5 bases at V and 5 bases at J, with 16 bases between. CDR3 DNA: TGTGCCAGCAGCCCGAGACTAACGGGAGACGAGCAGTACTTC. This translates into CASSPRLTGDEQYF.

The chain has TRBV20-1 and TRBJ2-4, with D unclear. The germline V gene has CDR1 DFQATT and CDR2 SNEGSKA (reference sequence). CDR3 size: 13 residues. The V and J ends lost 0 bases and 6 bases respectively, with 9 bases between them. The CDR3 DNA reads TGCAGTGCTAGAGATGGGCAGGTAAACATTCAGTACTTC. Its translation: CSARDGQVNIQYF.

V and J are TRBV19 and TRBJ1-2; 7 positions agree with TRBD1. CDR1 and CDR2 (germline): LNHDA, SQIVND (reference sequence). After removal of 4 bases from V and 8 bases from J, the junction contained 7 bases not matched to a gene. This CDR3 region has 13 residues. The CDR3 DNA follows: TGTGCCAGTAGTACAGACAGGGCGGGCGGCTACACCTTC. This codes for CASSTDRAGGYTF.